The 30 T cell receptor beta chains presented below share a single source sample, sequenced in a study of glioma-infiltrating T cells. Amplification of TCR alpha and beta CDR3 regions from RNA used iRepertoire nested multiplex PCR. TCRdb independently ran MiXCR on the multiplex PCR reads; one entry per CDR3 protein. The repertoire holds roughly 350,000 distinct CDR3 sequences, with around 45% as singletons. What was sequenced was glioma tissue, nonneoplastic brain tissue, or PBMCs (not recorded which). These receptors were collected from a human donor with low-grade glioma or glioblastoma, undergoing nonglioma brain surgery, or in good health (not recorded which).

Concerning this clonotype itself: The junction shows a germline mismatch at one end, possibly a read error. The chain is built from TRBV27 and TRBJ2-7; a possible D gene is TRBD2 (6 bases). Per germline, CDR1 MNHEY and CDR2 SMNVEV (reference sequence). CDR3 length equals 13 residues. The CDR3 DNA is TGTGCCAGCGGTTTGGGCGGGACCTACGAGCAGTACTTC. This translates into CASGLGGTYEQYF.

This clonotype was observed a handful of times. V gene TRBV3-1 combines with J gene TRBJ2-3; D call uncertain. Germline V gene lookup returns CDR1 LGHDT and CDR2 YNNKEL (reference sequence). Between the trimmed V and J ends, which lost 0 bases and 5 bases, there was a span of 12 bases. The CDR3 runs to 15 residues. CDR3 in DNA: TGTGCCAGCAGCCAAGATAGGCGACTGGGAGATACGCAGTATTTT. Translation: CASSQDRRLGDTQYF.

As concerns this clonotype: An end of the junction does not agree with germline; a read error may underlie this. The chain is built from TRBV28 and TRBJ1-2; D is perhaps TRBD1 (6 bases). The CDR3 contains 12 residues. CDR1 is MDHEN, CDR2 SYDVKM, per germline. The CDR3 bases are TGTGCCAGCAGTTCTAACAGGGATGGCTGCACCTTC. It encodes CASSSNRDGCTF.

In this sample, this clonotype turned up a few times. The V and J genes are TRBV5-4 and TRBJ1-2; D call uncertain. CDR1 is SGHNT, CDR2 YYREEE, per germline (reference sequence). V lost 3 bases and J 8 bases, leaving 11 bases between the germline ends. The CDR3 has 12 amino acids. The CDR3 is CASSSYGSGYTF. CDR3 in DNA: TGTGCCAGCAGCTCATATGGTTCCGGCTACACCTTC.

Concerning this clonotype: One end of the junction does not line up with germline, which may come from a read error. V is TRBV28 and J is TRBJ1-1; no clear D gene. The CDR3 is 14 residues long. Germline V gene sequence: CDR1 MDHEN, CDR2 SYDVKM. The CDR3 loop is CARSFWTLGTEAFF. In DNA form, the CDR3 reads TGTGCCAGGAGTTTTTGGACCTTGGGGACTGAAGCTTTCTTT.

The chain has TRBV20-1 and TRBJ2-5, with D possibly being TRBD2 (6 bases). The germline CDR1 and CDR2 sequences are DFQATT and SNEGSKA (reference sequence). This CDR3 is built from 14 residues. Trimming removed 6 bases from V and 4 bases from J, with 18 bases in between. In DNA form, the CDR3 reads TGCAGTGCGGGGGGAAGGATACCCTCAGAGACCCAGTACTTC. This gives the protein CSAGGRIPSETQYF.

As to this clonotype: This may stem from a read error, because a much larger clone lies one nucleotide away. The chain joins TRBV28 to TRBJ1-1; no clear D gene. Germline CDR1 reads MDHEN; CDR2 reads SYDVKM. Trimming shortened V by 2 bases and J by 11 bases, and 12 bases separated the two germline ends. This CDR3 comprises 12 residues. In DNA, the CDR3 is TGTGCCAGCAGTTTAAGGAGACCGACTGCTTTCTTT. This codes for CASSLRRPTAFF.

This clonotype was found many times. As DNA, the CDR3 is TGTGCCAGCAGTACCTTGGGGGGAGCGAGTGAGCAGTACTTC. Translating gives CASSTLGGASEQYF. This chain joins TRBV28 and TRBJ2-7; TRBD2 is a possible D gene (6 bases). The CDR3 length is 14 residues. Germline V gives CDR1 MDHEN, CDR2 SYDVKM. V dropped 5 bases and J dropped 7 bases, with 18 bases sitting between them.

As regards this clonotype: One end of the junction is discordant with germline, which a read error may explain. Here the CDR3 reads CANSLIGDRGFPGDNVLTF. The CDR3 DNA is TGTGCCAACAGTCTGATTGGGGACAGGGGATTCCCTGGGGACAACGTCCTGACTTTC. The rearrangement joins TRBV27 to TRBJ2-6; 10 bases agree with TRBD1. Germline V gives CDR1 MNHEY, CDR2 SMNVEV (reference sequence). CDR3 size: 19 residues. Based on the CDR3 plus reference TRBV27 and TRBJ2-6, the full variable domain is EAQVTQNPRYLITVTGKKLTVTCSQNMNHEYMSWYRQDPGLGLRQIYYSMNVEVTDKGDVPEGYKVSRKEKRNFPLILESPSPNQTSLYFCANSLIGDRGFPGDNVLTFGAGSRLTVL.

This clonotype was seen at least ten times. The chain uses TRBV6-5 and TRBJ2-7, with D possibly TRBD2 on 5 matching bases. The CDR3 is 17 amino acids. V gave up 0 bases and J gave up 3 bases, with 18 bases separating them. Germline assignment: CDR1 MNHEY and CDR2 SVGAGI. As DNA, the CDR3 is TGTGCCAGCAGTTACTCGAAGTTCACAGCGGCAGTCTACGAGCAGTACTTC. Its translation is CASSYSKFTAAVYEQYF.

This clonotype was counted ten times or more. This chain joins TRBV25-1 and TRBJ1-2; 8 positions agree with TRBD1. Germline V gene sequence: CDR1 MGHDK, CDR2 SYGVNS. The CDR3 has 12 residues. Trimming at V came to 3 bases and at J to 8 bases, leaving 2 bases not matched to a gene. CDR3 region: CASSEDREGYTF. CDR3 bases: TGTGCCAGCAGTGAGGACAGGGAAGGCTACACCTTC.

About this clonotype itself: Given a much more abundant clone one base away, this may be a read error. The rearrangement joins TRBV4-1 to TRBJ1-1; D unclear. V shed 0 bases and J shed 3 bases, with 14 bases lying between them. The CDR3 has 16 residues. Germline V gene lookup returns CDR1 MGHRA and CDR2 YSYEKL. In nucleotides, the CDR3 is TGCGCCAGCAGCCAAGACTTTTCGAGTGAGTACACTGAAGCTTTCTTT. Translated: CASSQDFSSEYTEAFF.

This clonotype was recorded at least ten times. The gene calls are TRBV28 and TRBJ2-7; maybe TRBD1 (6 bases). The V gene lost 3 bases and the J gene lost 2 bases, with 8 bases spanning the gap. Germline V gene lookup returns CDR1 MDHEN and CDR2 SYDVKM. The CDR3 contains 13 residues. The chain's CDR3 is CASSFPGAYEQYF. The CDR3 DNA reads TGTGCCAGCAGTTTCCCAGGGGCCTACGAGCAGTACTTC.

This clonotype was recorded at least ten times. The genes are TRBV27 and TRBJ2-7; D is ambiguous. The CDR3 is made up of 14 amino acids. Trimming took 5 bases from V and 5 from J, leaving 16 bases between them. In germline, CDR1 is MNHEY, CDR2 SMNVEV (reference sequence). The CDR3 here is CASSPLARGDEQYF. For the CDR3, the DNA is TGTGCCAGCAGTCCCCTTGCCCGTGGCGACGAGCAGTACTTC.

As for this clonotype: At one end the junction does not follow the germline gene, possibly because of a read error. The rearrangement links TRBV6-6 to TRBJ2-1; D gene unclear. The CDR3 runs to 13 residues. Germline V lookup: CDR1 MNHNY, CDR2 SVGAGI (reference sequence). In DNA, the CDR3 is TGCGCCAGCAGCCCCTCAAACTACAATGAGGAGTTCTTC. It codes for CASSPSNYNEEFF.

V and J are TRBV5-1 and TRBJ2-1, with 11 bases identical to TRBD2. V gave up 5 bases and J gave up 0 bases; unmatched junction bases: 7. The V gene's germline CDR1 is SGHRS and CDR2 YFSETQ. The CDR3 is 17 residues long. CDR3 in amino acids: CASRSGLAASSYNEQFF. The CDR3 nucleotides read TGCGCCAGCAGGTCGGGACTAGCGGCGAGCTCCTACAATGAGCAGTTCTTC.

The chain is built from TRBV24-1 and TRBJ2-3, with 14 bases identical to TRBD2. The CDR3 consists of 20 residues. Germline V CDR1 and CDR2: KGHDR, SFDVKD. J was trimmed by 4 bases and V by 3 bases; bases with no gene match: 14. This CDR3 is CATSDQTGLAGAWSADTQYF. Written as DNA, the CDR3 is TGTGCCACCAGTGATCAAACGGGACTAGCGGGAGCATGGTCTGCAGATACGCAGTATTTT.

Concerning this clonotype itself: Being one base from a much bigger clone, this may be a read error. This rearrangement joins TRBV25-1 to TRBJ2-5; D is undetermined. The DNA end lines up better with TRBJ2-7; the J call may be wrong. The CDR3 extends over 13 amino acids. The germline V gene encodes CDR1 MGHDK and CDR2 SYGVNS. CDR3 nucleotide sequence: TGTGCCAGCAGTGCAGAGACGTTTTACGAGCAGTACTTC. Protein sequence: CASSAETFYEQYF.

J is TRBJ2-2 and V is TRBV2, with TRBD2 matching 16 bases. The germline gives CDR1 SNHLY, CDR2 FYNNEI. The ends lost 4 bases at V and 3 bases at J; junction bases unmatched: 2. The CDR3 sequence is 17 residues long. In DNA form, the CDR3 reads TGTGCCAGCAGTGGGGGACTAGCGGGAGGGCACACCGGGGAGCTGTTTTTT. Amino acids: CASSGGLAGGHTGELFF.

The chain employs TRBV29-1 and TRBJ2-1; TRBD2 agrees at 7 bases. CDR1 and CDR2 (germline): SQVTM, ANQGSEA. V gave up 7 bases and J gave up 6 bases; unmatched junction bases: 9. The CDR3 totals 13 residues. Written as DNA, the CDR3 is TGCAGCGCGAGCGGGATTAGTCCCAATGAGCAGTTCTTC. It yields the protein CSASGISPNEQFF.

V and J are TRBV6-5 and TRBJ2-2, with TRBD1 matching over 9 bases. V gave up 2 bases and J gave up 5 bases; unmatched junction bases: 6. Germline V CDR1 and CDR2: MNHEY, SVGAGI. The CDR3 is made up of 16 amino acids. The CDR3 DNA is TGTGCCAGCAGTTACGCACAGGGGGCAGTGACCGGGGAGCTGTTTTTT. It codes for CASSYAQGAVTGELFF.

The genes are TRBV14 and TRBJ1-4; D call uncertain. The CDR3 consists of 14 residues. Deletions cut 4 bases from V and 7 bases from J, with 13 bases between. Germline lookup yields CDR1 SGHDN and CDR2 FVKESK. The CDR3 region has the DNA TGTGCCAGCAGCCCATTCGAGGAGAGTGAAAAACTGTTTTTT. Translated, it gives CASSPFEESEKLFF.

In this sample, this clonotype turned up once. The junction departs from germline at one end; a sequencing error may be responsible. The gene calls are TRBV7-2 and TRBJ2-7, with D unresolved. Germline CDR1 is SGHTA and CDR2 is FQGNSA. The CDR3 runs to 12 residues. The CDR3 sequence is CAGSSYGDEQYF. The CDR3 DNA follows: TGTGCCGGCAGCTCCTACGGAGACGAGCAGTACTTC.

The genes are TRBV7-9 and TRBJ2-1; D gene uncertain. Germline CDR1 SEHNR, CDR2 FQNEAQ (reference sequence). The CDR3 has 13 amino acids. Trimming pared 1 base from V and 10 bases from J, leaving 11 bases between. The CDR3 spells CASSLVPGREQFF. DNA for the CDR3: TGTGCCAGCAGCTTAGTGCCCGGGCGCGAGCAGTTCTTC. The variable domain in full, completed from reference TRBV7-9 and TRBJ2-1, reads DTGVSQNPRHKITKRGQNVTFRCDPISEHNRLYWYRQTLGQGPEFLTYFQNEAQLEKSRLLSDRFSAERPKGSFSTLEIQRTEQGDSAMYLCASSLVPGREQFFGPGTRLTVL.

This clonotype came up a few times. V is TRBV3-1 and J is TRBJ1-1; the D is unclear. V shed 1 base and J shed 5 bases, with 8 bases lying between them. This CDR3 is built from 13 residues. Per germline, CDR1 LGHDT and CDR2 YNNKEL (reference sequence). CDR3 nucleotide sequence: TGTGCCAGCAGCCAAGGGACGTGGACTGAAGCTTTCTTT. It is translated as CASSQGTWTEAFF.

This clonotype was seen only a few times. Written as DNA, the CDR3 is TGTGCCAGCAGTTTTGGGGACAGGCGGAACACTGAAGCTTTCTTT. It yields the protein CASSFGDRRNTEAFF. The rearrangement links TRBV28 to TRBJ1-1; TRBD1 matches 8 bases. Trimming took 3 bases from V and 1 from J; bases not matched to a gene: 4. The CDR3 has 15 amino acids. From germline, CDR1 is MDHEN and CDR2 SYDVKM.

This clonotype was counted between two and nine times. DNA for the CDR3: TGTGCCAGCAGCACGGACCCGGGTAGTGGCTACACCTTC. This encodes CASSTDPGSGYTF. The gene calls are TRBV7-9 and TRBJ1-2; D not resolved. Trimming stripped 5 bases from V and 7 bases from J, with 14 bases between. Germline V gene sequence: CDR1 SEHNR, CDR2 FQNEAQ (reference sequence). The CDR3 extends over 13 amino acids.

This chain connects TRBV5-1 to TRBJ2-1, with TRBD2 identical over 8 bases. The CDR3 is 14 amino acids. CDR1 SGHRS and CDR2 YFSETQ come from the germline V gene. J was trimmed by 5 bases and V by 2 bases; bases with no gene match: 3. CDR3 sequence (DNA): TGCGCCAGCAGCTTCACTAGCGGAAACAATGAGCAGTTCTTC. Protein sequence: CASSFTSGNNEQFF.

Note on this clonotype: A much bigger clone sits one base away, suggesting this may be a read error. The CDR3 loop reads CSAGPRGRSDTQYF. The DNA for the CDR3 is TGCAGTGCTGGACCCAGGGGGCGGTCAGATACGCAGTATTTT. The chain couples TRBV20-1 to TRBJ2-3; 8 nucleotides line up with TRBD1. Germline assignment: CDR1 DFQATT and CDR2 SNEGSKA (reference sequence). The CDR3 extends over 14 amino acids. Trimming at V came to 5 bases and at J to 4 bases, leaving 8 bases not matched to a gene.

Details on this clonotype: A much larger clone lies one base from this, so it may be a read error. No conserved phenylalanine or tryptophan is present at the end of the CDR3, so a read error is the likely explanation. The gene calls are TRBV6-9 and TRBJ2-7; possibly TRBD1 or TRBD2 for D (5 bases each). Germline-derived CDR1 and CDR2 are MNHGY and SVAAGI. V lost 3 bases, J lost 3 bases, and 15 bases lay in between. This CDR3 is built from 15 residues. This CDR3 is CASSYGAGTLYEQYY. The CDR3 nucleotides are TGTGCCAGCAGTTACGGGGCAGGGACCCTCTACGAGCAGTACTAC.